The text below deals with one T cell receptor beta chain. The antigen is unknown. How the authors handled the data: Out-of-frame sequences were removed, leaving 2,204,828 distinct TCRbeta sequences. Produced via immunoSEQ multiplex PCR; TCRdb's table is partial and in-frame only. V, J and clone size are taken as reported in that table, and D and trimming were inferred from the DNA itself. Of some 58,000 clones in the sample, roughly four fifths are singletons; the top ten hold approximately 0.81%. This record belongs to a study of memory CD4+ T cells and cytomegalovirus serostatus. Study-level background: This sample comes from healthy Belgian adults, about nine CMV seropositive, 24 seronegative.

The V gene's germline CDR1 is SGHAT and CDR2 FQNNGV. The CDR3 has 15 amino acids. V shed 3 bases, J shed 4 bases, and the junction held 5 bases outside the gene matches. Study-wide results and limits: Of about 150 reported CMV TCRbeta sequences, some 67 were found in memory CD4+ repertoires.

The sort gate was single viable CD3+CD4+CD8-CD45RO+ cells for memory CD4+ T cells. CMV serostatus came from serum IgG against pp150, pp28, p38, p52. The sequence was obtained from an adult in good health and CMV-seronegative. The source material was memory CD4+ T cells from blood. The chain uses TRBV11-2 and TRBJ2-2; the match to TRBD2 covers 7 bases. CDR3 amino acids: CASSFSAGTTGELFF. Written as DNA, the CDR3 is TGTGCCAGCAGCTTCTCAGCGGGAACCACCGGGGAGCTGTTTTTT.